Shown below are 29 T cell receptor beta chains from a single sample sequenced in a study of T-cell reconstitution after alpha-beta-depleted transplantation in children. Unique molecular identifiers were used to barcode this TCRbeta library. TCRdb itself ran the PCR reads through MiXCR, one entry per CDR3 protein. The data show 300,000 or so distinct CDR3 sequences, nearly 10% seen once. The specimen comprised PBMCs from the stem cell graft donor, sampled from the stem cell graft. All receptors derive from a human donor who donated a stem cell graft to a child with SCID.

This sequence joins TRBV7-9 and TRBJ2-7; TRBD2 is a possible D gene (6 bases). CDR1 is SEHNR and CDR2 is FQNEAQ in the germline V gene (reference sequence). This CDR3 spans 14 amino acids. V was pared by 3 bases and J by 4 bases, with 13 bases between. CDR3 residues: CASSFGTELYEQYF. The CDR3 nucleotides are TGTGCCAGCAGCTTCGGGACTGAACTTTACGAGCAGTACTTC.

This clonotype has only a few counts. The chain has TRBV2 and TRBJ1-4; the match to TRBD1 covers 8 bases. Per germline, CDR1 SNHLY and CDR2 FYNNEI. This CDR3 comprises 15 residues. Losses at the gene ends were 4 bases for V and 4 bases for J; bases not matched to a gene: 5. The CDR3 DNA follows: TGTGCCAGCAGTGCGGGACAGGCGATTAATGAAAAACTGTTTTTT. Translated: CASSAGQAINEKLFF.

V and J are TRBV5-1 and TRBJ2-2; TRBD1 might be the D (6 bases). V lost 3 bases, J lost 4 bases, and 13 bases lay in between. The CDR3 has 15 amino acids. CDR1 and CDR2 from the germline V gene are SGHRS and YFSETQ. CDR3 sequence reads: CASSSSTGSTGELFF. DNA for the CDR3: TGCGCCAGCAGCTCCAGCACAGGGAGCACCGGGGAGCTGTTTTTT.

This clonotype was seen more than once but under ten times. The gene calls are TRBV20-1 and TRBJ1-2; a possible D gene is TRBD1 (5 bases). Germline CDR1 and CDR2: DFQATT and SNEGSKA (reference sequence). V was clipped by 6 bases and J by 2 bases, with 22 bases between them. The CDR3 contains 16 residues. The CDR3 here is CSADPNPAGLNYGYTF. In DNA form, the CDR3 reads TGCAGTGCGGACCCTAATCCGGCAGGGCTCAACTATGGCTACACCTTC.

The rearrangement uses TRBV3-1 and TRBJ2-2; the D is unclear. The germline V and J ends were trimmed by 2 bases and 5 bases, with 18 bases remaining between them. CDR3 length: 17 residues. Germline V lookup: CDR1 LGHDT, CDR2 YNNKEL (reference sequence). The CDR3 bases are TGTGCCAGCAGCCAATTCGAGTTTCCCTCCTTTACCGGGGAGCTGTTTTTT. Its protein is CASSQFEFPSFTGELFF.

In its sample, this clonotype was seen once. The J gene is TRBJ2-3, the V gene TRBV3-1, with D possibly being TRBD1 (5 bases). Germline CDR1 reads LGHDT; CDR2 reads YNNKEL (reference sequence). With 11 bases removed from V and 7 bases from J, the gap between germline ends came to 25 bases. CDR3 length: 15 amino acids. CDR3 sequence reads: CACTKVGPWTHTQYF. The CDR3 DNA reads as TGTGCCTGCACCAAGGTGGGCCCATGGACACATACGCAGTATTTT.

The CDR3 nucleotides are TGTGCCAGCAGTACGCGACTAGCGGGGGGCGCCTTCAATGAGCAGTTCTTC. This codes for CASSTRLAGGAFNEQFF. V and J are TRBV12-3 or TRBV12-4 and TRBJ2-1; 13 nucleotides agree with TRBD2. V was clipped by 5 bases and J by 6 bases; unmatched bases: 10. The CDR3 consists of 17 residues.

V usage is TRBV9 and J usage is TRBJ2-3; D may be TRBD1 or TRBD2 (5 bases each). Germline values: CDR1 SGDLS, CDR2 YYNGEE. V was pared by 2 bases and J by 8 bases, with 15 bases between. CDR3 length: 14 amino acids. The CDR3 reads CASSVGTGSGTQYF. DNA of the CDR3: TGTGCCAGCAGCGTGGGGACGGGATCGGGTACGCAGTATTTT.

In regard to this clonotype: One junction end disagrees with the germline gene, perhaps due to a read error. V and J are TRBV12-3 or TRBV12-4 and TRBJ2-3; a possible D gene is TRBD1 (6 bases). The CDR3 has 15 residues. Here the CDR3 reads CASRAGAYSTDTQCF. The CDR3 DNA reads as TGTGCCAGCAGGGCAGGGGCCTATAGCACAGATACGCAGTGTTTT.

This clonotype was picked up a small number of times. The chain couples TRBV7-9 to TRBJ2-7, with 9 bases fitting TRBD1. V dropped 5 bases and J dropped 4; count of bases not matched to a gene: 3. Germline values: CDR1 SEHNR, CDR2 FQNEAQ (reference sequence). CDR3 size: 13 residues. This chain's CDR3 is CASSSDRGYEQYF. Written as DNA, the CDR3 is TGTGCCAGCAGCAGCGACAGGGGGTACGAGCAGTACTTC.

This clonotype has only a few counts. The chain carries TRBV19 and TRBJ1-2; 9 bases match TRBD1. This CDR3 is 14 amino acids long. Germline V lookup: CDR1 LNHDA, CDR2 SQIVND (reference sequence). The V and J ends lost 4 bases and 6 bases, in that order; junction bases with no gene match: 6. The CDR3 coding sequence is TGTGCCAGTAGTACGGCGGGGACAGGGCATGGCTACACCTTC. Amino acids: CASSTAGTGHGYTF.

V usage is TRBV3-1 and J usage is TRBJ2-3; D uncertain. The V end lost 7 bases, the J end lost 3 bases, and 8 bases lay between the germline ends. CDR1 is LGHDT and CDR2 is YNNKEL in the germline V gene (reference sequence). This CDR3 contains 12 residues. The DNA of the CDR3 is TGTGCCAGCAAGTCGAATACAGATACGCAGTATTTT. Amino acids: CASKSNTDTQYF.

The sample holds a few counts of this clonotype. The chain uses TRBV4-2 and TRBJ2-5; D gene unclear. The CDR3 is 15 residues long. The germline V gene has CDR1 LGHNA and CDR2 YNFKEQ. The V gene lost 1 base and the J gene lost 0 bases, with 9 bases spanning the gap. DNA for the CDR3: TGTGCCAGCAGCCAAGTCATGAGAGACCAAGAGACCCAGTACTTC. Its translation: CASSQVMRDQETQYF.

The chain joins TRBV4-2 to TRBJ2-7; a weak D match, TRBD2 (5 bases). From germline, CDR1 is LGHNA and CDR2 YNFKEQ. Trimming removed 1 base at V and 6 bases at J, with 13 bases between. The CDR3 covers 14 residues. The DNA for the CDR3 is TGTGCCAGCAGCCAAGGGGCGCTAGCTGCCGAGCAGTACTTC. Its protein is CASSQGALAAEQYF.

The chain links TRBV10-3 to TRBJ1-3, with 9 bases lining up with TRBD1. This CDR3 has 17 amino acids. V dropped 7 bases and J dropped 2; count of bases not matched to a gene: 12. The germline V gene encodes CDR1 ENHRY and CDR2 SYGVKD. The CDR3 sequence: CAITDAGTGTTGNTIYF. The CDR3 DNA reads TGTGCCATCACCGACGCCGGGACAGGGACTACTGGAAACACCATATATTTT.

This clonotype was picked up a small number of times. The chain joins TRBV12-3 or TRBV12-4 to TRBJ1-2; 7 nucleotides line up with TRBD1. V shed 3 bases, J shed 4 bases, and the junction held 8 bases outside the gene matches. The length of the CDR3 is 15 residues. CDR3 DNA: TGTGCCAGCAGTTTTCAGGGGGGAGTGATCTATGGCTACACCTTC. This encodes CASSFQGGVIYGYTF.

The chain links TRBV5-1 to TRBJ2-1, with 11 bases fitting TRBD1. The CDR3 spans 16 residues. V lost 4 bases, J lost 6 bases, and 9 bases stayed unmatched. Germline V gene data show CDR1 as SGHRS and CDR2 as YFSETQ. The CDR3 loop is CASSRLGQGVVNEQFF. CDR3 DNA sequence: TGCGCCAGCAGCCGCCTGGGACAGGGGGTTGTCAATGAGCAGTTCTTC.

This clonotype occurred many times. The V call is TRBV7-8, the J call TRBJ2-3; 7 bases fit TRBD1. Germline V gene lookup returns CDR1 SGHVS and CDR2 FQNEAQ. The CDR3 consists of 16 residues. Unmatched junction bases numbered 10, after V lost 4 bases and J lost 3 bases. The DNA for the CDR3 is TGTGCCAGCAGCTCGACCGACAGGGATTGGACAGATACGCAGTATTTT. This translates into CASSSTDRDWTDTQYF.

The rearrangement links TRBV12-3 or TRBV12-4 to TRBJ1-1; D is possibly TRBD1 (5 bases). The germline V and J ends were trimmed by 7 bases and 3 bases, with 12 bases remaining between them. CDR3 length: 13 residues. The CDR3 DNA reads TGTGCCAGCATAGGGCAGGGTGACACTGAAGCTTTCTTT. Translation gives CASIGQGDTEAFF.

This clonotype appeared once. V and J are TRBV5-1 and TRBJ2-1, with D maybe TRBD2 (5 bases). The germline V gene encodes CDR1 SGHRS and CDR2 YFSETQ. There are 15 residues in the CDR3. V gave up 6 bases and J gave up 7 bases, with 20 bases separating them. The CDR3, as DNA: TGCGCCAGCAACCCGTCCGGGGTAGTCCTTAATGAGCAGTTCTTC. Translating gives CASNPSGVVLNEQFF.

There are many counts of this clonotype. This rearrangement joins TRBV6-6 to TRBJ1-3; D remains unclear. The germline V and J ends were trimmed by 6 bases and 3 bases, with 9 bases remaining between them. Germline V CDR1 and CDR2: MNHNY, SVGAGI (reference sequence). This CDR3 comprises 13 residues. This CDR3 is CASSPLGGNTIYF. The CDR3 DNA sequence: TGTGCCAGCAGCCCCCTGGGTGGAAACACCATATATTTT.

CDR3 in DNA: TGTGCTAGTGGTTTGCGCGGGGGGTTGACAGATACGCAGTATTTT. It yields the protein CASGLRGGLTDTQYF. V gene TRBV12-5 combines with J gene TRBJ2-3, with TRBD2 matching over 8 bases. CDR3 length equals 15 residues. Germline V lookup: CDR1 LGHNT, CDR2 FRNRAP. Trimming at V came to 2 bases and at J to 3 bases, leaving 4 bases not matched to a gene.

This clonotype was seen a handful of times. This rearrangement joins TRBV5-1 to TRBJ1-2; D may be TRBD1 (5 bases). The CDR3 covers 15 residues. V was trimmed by 4 bases and J by 2 bases, leaving 15 bases between them. CDR1 and CDR2 (germline): SGHRS, YFSETQ. This CDR3 is CASSDGTPTNYGYTF. For the CDR3, the DNA is TGCGCCAGCAGCGACGGGACTCCGACCAACTATGGCTACACCTTC.

The J gene is TRBJ2-7, the V gene TRBV10-1; 7 bases map to TRBD1. From germline, CDR1 is WNHNN and CDR2 SYGVQD (reference sequence). After removal of 0 bases from V and 3 bases from J, the junction contained 5 bases not matched to a gene. The CDR3 has 15 amino acids. The CDR3 spells CASSESGQTFYEQYF. CDR3 nucleotides: TGCGCCAGCAGTGAGTCGGGACAGACTTTCTACGAGCAGTACTTC.

V gene TRBV11-2 combines with J gene TRBJ1-4; D is ambiguous. Trimming removed 4 bases at V and 8 bases at J, with 11 bases between. CDR3 length: 13 amino acids. Per the germline V gene, CDR1 is SGHAT and CDR2 is FQNNGV. The CDR3, as DNA: TGTGCCAGCAGCTGGGGAGGAGGGGAAAAACTGTTTTTT. Translating it yields CASSWGGGEKLFF.

This chain links TRBV20-1 with TRBJ2-7; 10 bases match TRBD2. Trimming took 5 bases from V and 0 from J; bases not matched to a gene: 13. The germline gives CDR1 DFQATT, CDR2 SNEGSKA (reference sequence). The CDR3 runs 17 residues. Here the CDR3 DNA reads TGCAGTGCTCCAGAGGCGACTAGCGGGTATAGCTCCTACGAGCAGTACTTC. Protein: CSAPEATSGYSSYEQYF.

The V and J genes are TRBV5-4 and TRBJ1-5, with D perhaps TRBD1 (5 bases). Deletions cut 3 bases from V and 1 base from J, with 14 bases between. CDR1 SGHNT and CDR2 YYREEE come from the germline V gene (reference sequence). This CDR3 contains 16 residues. CDR3 region: CASSYMGGVSNQPQHF. The CDR3 DNA reads TGTGCCAGCAGCTATATGGGGGGGGTAAGCAATCAGCCCCAGCATTTT. Full variable domain (remainder filled in from reference TRBV5-4 and TRBJ1-5): ETGVTQSPTHLIKTRGQQVTLRCSSQSGHNTVSWYQQALGQGPQFIFQYYREEENGRGNFPPRFSGLQFPNYSSELNVNALELDDSALYLCASSYMGGVSNQPQHFGDGTRLSIL.

This clonotype was observed a handful of times. The chain carries TRBV7-8 and TRBJ2-7; 8 bases fit TRBD1. The J segment lost 3 bases and the V segment lost 2 bases, leaving 9 bases of the junction unmatched. This CDR3 is built from 16 residues. From germline, CDR1 is SGHVS and CDR2 FQNEAQ. CDR3 loop: CASSLKWMTGDYEQYF. CDR3 DNA: TGTGCCAGCAGCTTAAAATGGATGACAGGGGACTACGAGCAGTACTTC.

The chain is built from TRBV10-3 and TRBJ2-5; possible D gene TRBD1, 5 bases. This CDR3 is built from 14 residues. V was shortened by 0 bases and J by 5 bases, with 10 bases between the two germline ends. From germline, CDR1 is ENHRY and CDR2 SYGVKD. In DNA form, the CDR3 reads TGTGCCATCAGTGAGTCAGGGGCTGGGGAGACCCAGTACTTC. Protein product: CAISESGAGETQYF.